This TCR beta chain was recorded in a study of cytomegalovirus exposure and HLA in healthy donors. V lost 4 bases to trimming and J lost 4 bases; unmatched junction nucleotides: 7. Germline V CDR1 and CDR2: SGHDN, FVKESK. The CDR3 runs to 15 residues. Primers: 60 Vbeta forward and 13 Jbeta reverse. Sequencing was performed with immunoSEQ multiplex PCR; in TCRdb, only in-frame clones are kept and a portion is missing. Here the sample spans some 160,000 clones, roughly 80% being singletons. The sequenced material came from PBMCs. This rearrangement joins TRBV14 to TRBJ2-3; the match to TRBD1 covers 8 bases. The TCR comes from a male donor in good health and CMV-seropositive. The CDR3 loop reads CASSLDRGIADTQYF. The CDR3, as DNA: TGTGCCAGCAGCCTCGACAGGGGAATTGCAGATACGCAGTATTTT.